This entry is about one T cell receptor (beta chain). No antigen is known for it. Sequencing used immunoSEQ multiplex PCR; TCRdb keeps in-frame clones, though not all of them. The sample lists around 81,000 clones; 70% to 90% were seen once. This specimen belongs to a study of identifying expanded T cells in peripheral blood. Findings of the study overall: Technical replicates showed around 1.1 changed clones; roughly two weeks around 15; four weeks 19. Clone count variance between roughly 2-week samples rose with total template count.

The sequenced sample was blood. This sequence originates from a person aged 18-70 years in good health.

The CDR3 sequence: CASSLSPGGYSGELFF. The CDR3 nucleotides read TGTGCCAGCAGCTTGTCCCCAGGGGGGTACAGCGGGGAGCTGTTTTTT. The chain is built from TRBV5-6 and TRBJ2-2; possible D gene TRBD1, 7 bases. The CDR3 length is 16 residues. Deletions cut 1 base from V and 7 bases from J, with 17 bases between. Germline lookup yields CDR1 SGHDT and CDR2 YYEEEE.